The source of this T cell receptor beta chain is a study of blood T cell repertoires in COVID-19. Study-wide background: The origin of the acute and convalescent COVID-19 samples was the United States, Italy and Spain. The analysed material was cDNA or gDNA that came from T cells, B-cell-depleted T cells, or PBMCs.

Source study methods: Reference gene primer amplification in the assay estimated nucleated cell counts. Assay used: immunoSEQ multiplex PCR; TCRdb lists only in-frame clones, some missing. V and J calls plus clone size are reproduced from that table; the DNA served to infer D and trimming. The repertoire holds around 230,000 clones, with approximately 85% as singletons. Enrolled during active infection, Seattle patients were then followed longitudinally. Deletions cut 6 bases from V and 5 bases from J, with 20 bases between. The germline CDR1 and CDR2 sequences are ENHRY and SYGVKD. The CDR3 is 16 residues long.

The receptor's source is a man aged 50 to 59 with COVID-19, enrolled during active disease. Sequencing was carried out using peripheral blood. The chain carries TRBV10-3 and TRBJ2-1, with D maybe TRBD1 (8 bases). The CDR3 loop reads CAISGGEQGGDNEQFF. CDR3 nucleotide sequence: TGTGCCATCAGCGGAGGCGAACAGGGGGGGGACAATGAGCAGTTCTTC.